This T cell receptor (beta chain) derives from a study of TIL therapy for anti-PD-1-resistant metastatic lung cancer. Study-level findings and limits: TIL clonotype persistence in blood showed no apparent association with response.

Time point in this sample: pre-treatment sample, taken before nivolumab and TIL therapy. This clone counts as medium-sized. The antigen is unknown. This was the immunoSEQ v3 assay. Data came from immunoSEQ multiplex PCR; TCRdb stores just in-frame clones and leaves some out. Among approximately 50,000 clones listed, roughly 77% were seen once. CDR3 length equals 12 residues. The V end was cut by 2 bases, the J end by 7 bases, with 6 bases between. Germline values: CDR1 MNHEY, CDR2 SVGEGT. The chain uses TRBV6-2 or TRBV6-3 and TRBJ1-5, with D unclear. The material sequenced was blood, taken at baseline. The receptor was isolated from a person aged 25-79 years with non-small cell lung cancer. Here the CDR3 DNA reads TGTGCCAGCAGTTACCTTTTGCAGCCCCAGCATTTT. Protein product: CASSYLLQPQHF.